This T cell receptor beta chain was observed in a study of Graves' ophthalmopathy and Graves' hyperthyroidism. Study-wide findings and caveats: In predicting ophthalmopathy progression, the model reached 70.59% sensitivity and roughly 75% specificity. Ophthalmopathy cases were distinguished from stable hyperthyroidism by a 13-signature model, reaching around 88% sensitivity and approximately 83% specificity.

This clonotype was seen a few times. Its antigen is not known. One end of the junction varies from germline; a read error may be responsible. RNA transcripts yielded amplified TCR beta CDR3 regions. Following a first-round RT-PCR that used HTBI primers, a second-round multiplex PCR was carried out. TCRdb re-analysed the multiplex PCR reads in MiXCR, keeping a single row per CDR3 protein. Here the sample spans more than 1,000,000 distinct CDR3 sequences, about 38% being singletons. Clinical symptoms, serum thyroxine, TRAb, thyroid ultrasound and orbital computed tomography determined diagnosis. The sample taken for sequencing was peripheral blood or thyroid tissue (not recorded which). The receptor's source is an adult man with Graves' hyperthyroidism.

This chain's CDR3 is CASSPSAESSYEQYF. The CDR3 DNA sequence: TGTGCCAGCAGCCCCAGCGCAGAAAGCTCCTACGAGCAGTACTTC. The chain uses TRBV10-2 and TRBJ2-7, with D unclear. The CDR3 extends over 15 amino acids. Looked up from germline, CDR1 is WSHSY and CDR2 is SAAADI.